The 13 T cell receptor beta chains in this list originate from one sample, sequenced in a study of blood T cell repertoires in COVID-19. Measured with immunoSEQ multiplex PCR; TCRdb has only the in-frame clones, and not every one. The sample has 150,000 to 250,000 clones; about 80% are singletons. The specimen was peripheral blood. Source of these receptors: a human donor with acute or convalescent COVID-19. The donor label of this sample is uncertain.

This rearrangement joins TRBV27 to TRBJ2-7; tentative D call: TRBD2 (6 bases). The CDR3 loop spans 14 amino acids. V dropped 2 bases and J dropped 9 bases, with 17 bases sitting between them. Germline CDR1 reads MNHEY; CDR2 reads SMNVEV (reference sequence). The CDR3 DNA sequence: TGTGCCAGCAGTTTAGGGGGGACCCCTTACTCGCAGTACTTC. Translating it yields CASSLGGTPYSQYF.

The CDR3 sequence: CASSQDRGGGGFEKLFF. The CDR3 bases are TGCGCCAGCAGCCAAGATCGAGGGGGGGGAGGATTTGAAAAACTGTTTTTT. This chain connects TRBV4-1 to TRBJ1-4; tentatively, D is TRBD1 (6 bases). Trimming took off 0 bases at V and 7 bases at J, with 18 bases between the two ends. Germline V gene sequence: CDR1 MGHRA, CDR2 YSYEKL. The length of the CDR3 is 17 residues.

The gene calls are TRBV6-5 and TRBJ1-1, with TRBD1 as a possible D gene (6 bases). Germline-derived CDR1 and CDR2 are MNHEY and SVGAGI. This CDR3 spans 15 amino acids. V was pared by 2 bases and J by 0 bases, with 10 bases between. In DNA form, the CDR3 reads TGTGCCAGCAGTTACGGGGGCAGCCTGAACACTGAAGCTTTCTTT. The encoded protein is CASSYGGSLNTEAFF.

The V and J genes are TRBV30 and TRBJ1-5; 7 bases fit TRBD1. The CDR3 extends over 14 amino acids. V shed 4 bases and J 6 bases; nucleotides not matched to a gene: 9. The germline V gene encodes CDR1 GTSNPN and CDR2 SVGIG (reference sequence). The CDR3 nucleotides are TGTGCCTGGAAAAGTACAGGGGTAACTCAGCCCCAGCATTTT. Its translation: CAWKSTGVTQPQHF.

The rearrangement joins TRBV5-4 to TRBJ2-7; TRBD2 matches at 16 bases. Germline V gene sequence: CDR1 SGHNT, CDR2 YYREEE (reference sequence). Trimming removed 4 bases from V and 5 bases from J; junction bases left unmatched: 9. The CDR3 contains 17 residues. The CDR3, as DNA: TGTGCCAGCAGCCCCCGGGGGACTAGCGGGAGGGTCCACGAGCAGTACTTC. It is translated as CASSPRGTSGRVHEQYF.

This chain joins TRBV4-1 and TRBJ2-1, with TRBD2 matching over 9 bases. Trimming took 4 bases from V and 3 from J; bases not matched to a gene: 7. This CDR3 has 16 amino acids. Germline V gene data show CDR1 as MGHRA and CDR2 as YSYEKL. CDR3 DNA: TGCGCCAGCAGCCGAGAAGCGGGAGGCTTCTACAATGAGCAGTTCTTC. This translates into CASSREAGGFYNEQFF.

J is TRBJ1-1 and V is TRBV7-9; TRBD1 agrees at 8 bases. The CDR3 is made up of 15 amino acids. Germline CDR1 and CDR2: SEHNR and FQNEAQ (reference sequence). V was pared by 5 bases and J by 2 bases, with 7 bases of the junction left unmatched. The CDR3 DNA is TGTGCCAGCAGCCGACAGGGGAGGAGTAACACTGAAGCTTTCTTT. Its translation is CASSRQGRSNTEAFF.

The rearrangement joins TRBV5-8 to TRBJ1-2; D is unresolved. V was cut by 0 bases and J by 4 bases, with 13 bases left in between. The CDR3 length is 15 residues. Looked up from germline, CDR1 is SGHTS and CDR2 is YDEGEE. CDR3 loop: CASSLAEGQTYGYTF. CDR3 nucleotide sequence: TGTGCCAGCAGCTTGGCGGAGGGTCAGACCTATGGCTACACCTTC.

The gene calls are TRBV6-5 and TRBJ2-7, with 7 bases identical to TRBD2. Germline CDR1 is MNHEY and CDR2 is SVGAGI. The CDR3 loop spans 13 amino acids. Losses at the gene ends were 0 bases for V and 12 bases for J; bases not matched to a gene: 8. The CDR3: CASSYSDLSGRYF. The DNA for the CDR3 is TGTGCCAGCAGTTACTCAGACCTTAGCGGGCGGTACTTC.

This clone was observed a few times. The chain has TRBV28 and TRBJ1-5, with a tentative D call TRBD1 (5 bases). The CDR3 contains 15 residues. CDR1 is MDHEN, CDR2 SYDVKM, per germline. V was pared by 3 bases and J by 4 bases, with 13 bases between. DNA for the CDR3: TGTGCCAGCAGTTTCGGCAGGGCTGGGAATCAGCCCCAGCATTTT. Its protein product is CASSFGRAGNQPQHF. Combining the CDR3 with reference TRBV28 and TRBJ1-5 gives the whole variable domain DVKVTQSSRYLVKRTGEKVFLECVQDMDHENMFWYRQDPGLGLRLIYFSYDVKMKEKGDIPEGYSVSREKKERFSLILESASTNQTSMYLCASSFGRAGNQPQHFGDGTRLSIL.

CDR3: CASSEGGGNQPQHF. CDR3 DNA: TGTGCCAGCAGCGAAGGGGGTGGCAATCAGCCCCAGCATTTT. The chain links TRBV5-4 to TRBJ1-5; tentatively, D is TRBD1 (6 bases). Trimming took 4 bases from V and 2 from J, leaving 10 bases between them. In germline, CDR1 is SGHNT, CDR2 YYREEE (reference sequence). CDR3 length: 14 amino acids.

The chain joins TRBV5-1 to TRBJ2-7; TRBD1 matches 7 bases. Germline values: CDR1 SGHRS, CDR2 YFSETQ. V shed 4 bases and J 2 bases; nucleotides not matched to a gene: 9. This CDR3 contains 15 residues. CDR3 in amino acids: CASSATRDSTYEQYF. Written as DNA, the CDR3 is TGCGCCAGCAGCGCAACCCGGGACAGCACCTACGAGCAGTACTTC.

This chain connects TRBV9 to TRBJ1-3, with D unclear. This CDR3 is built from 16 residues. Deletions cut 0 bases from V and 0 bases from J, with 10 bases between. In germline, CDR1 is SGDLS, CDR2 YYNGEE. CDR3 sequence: CASSVAFGSSGNTIYF. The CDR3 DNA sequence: TGTGCCAGCAGCGTAGCTTTCGGGAGCTCTGGAAACACCATATATTTT.